Below, 18 T cell receptor beta chains from the same sample are listed, as sequenced in a study of tumor-infiltrating lymphocytes in oesophageal squamous cell carcinoma. TCRdb recomputed calls from the PCR reads with MiXCR, one row per CDR3 protein. In the table there are over 15,000 distinct CDR3 sequences, 45% to 50% of which are singletons. Sequencing input: esophageal tumor tissue. These receptor sequences come from a male donor with esophageal squamous cell carcinoma.

The chain links TRBV19 to TRBJ1-5; D is possibly TRBD1 (6 bases). CDR1 is LNHDA and CDR2 is SQIVND in the germline V gene (reference sequence). Trimming cost V 3 bases and J 6 bases, with 27 bases left between them. The CDR3 consists of 19 residues. CDR3 in DNA: TGTGCCAGTAGTATTGTGCAGGCAGGGGCCCGCCCCTCGTTTCAGCCCCAGCATTTT. Translated: CASSIVQAGARPSFQPQHF. The full variable domain, its missing parts supplied by reference TRBV19 and TRBJ1-5, is DGGITQSPKYLFRKEGQNVTLSCEQNLNHDAMYWYRQDPGQGLRLIYYSQIVNDFQKGDIAEGYSVSREKKESFPLTVTSAQKNPTAFYLCASSIVQAGARPSFQPQHFGDGTRLSIL.

This chain links TRBV12-3 or TRBV12-4 with TRBJ2-7; D is perhaps TRBD2 (6 bases). TRBJ2-1 explains the end of the DNA better; the J call may be wrong. This CDR3 is 12 amino acids long. The CDR3 bases are TGTGCCAGCTGGGCGGGGTACAATGAGCAGTTCTTC. Protein: CASWAGYNEQFF.

This clonotype was observed a few times. This chain connects TRBV9 to TRBJ2-5, with D unclear. With 0 bases removed from V and 11 bases from J, the gap between germline ends came to 8 bases. This CDR3 spans 11 amino acids. CDR1 is SGDLS and CDR2 is YYNGEE in the germline V gene. CDR3 sequence reads: CASSVEAEQYF. Written as DNA, the CDR3 is TGTGCCAGCAGCGTAGAAGCTGAGCAGTACTTC.

By sample share, this clonotype is medium-sized. A much larger clone differs from this one at a single base, so this may be a read error. The CDR3 here is CASSLSDSNNEQYF. In DNA, the CDR3 is TGTGCCAGCAGCTTGAGCGACTCAAACAATGAGCAGTACTTC. The rearrangement joins TRBV7-9 to TRBJ2-7; D not resolved. The CDR3 is 14 amino acids. The V end lost 3 bases, the J end lost 7 bases, and 16 bases lay between the germline ends. Germline CDR1 and CDR2: SEHNR and FQNEAQ (reference sequence).

This clonotype has at least ten counts. This chain joins TRBV12-3 or TRBV12-4 and TRBJ1-2, with TRBD1 matching 8 bases. J lost 7 bases, V lost 3 bases, and 7 bases had no gene match. CDR3 length: 14 amino acids. CDR3 in amino acids: CASSLGQGAIGYTF. The CDR3, as DNA: TGTGCCAGCAGTTTGGGGCAGGGGGCGATTGGCTACACCTTC.

The J gene is TRBJ2-5, the V gene TRBV6-1; 10 positions match TRBD1. The J call could be wrong; TRBJ2-7 is a better fit for the DNA end. The CDR3 spans 14 residues. Germline loops: CDR1 MNHNS, CDR2 SASEGT. CDR3 protein: CASSGGTGESEQYF. The CDR3 DNA reads TGTGCCAGCAGTGGCGGGACAGGGGAAAGCGAGCAGTACTTC.

This clonotype appeared a single time. Lacking the conserved final phenylalanine or tryptophan, this CDR3 likely reflects a read error. The DNA is left out, because the CDR3 cannot be placed on it with certainty; the CDR3 is given as TCRdb lists it. The chain uses TRBV7-2 and TRBJ2-6; the table's D call of TRBD1 was not tested on the DNA. The CDR3 region is 13 residues in length, termini included. Germline V gene sequence: CDR1 SGHTA, CDR2 FQGNSA. CDR3 in amino acids: CASSLTYEQYFGA.

The chain links TRBV7-3 to TRBJ2-1; D gene unclear. The assigned J gene may be wrong: the sequence end matches TRBJ2-7 better. In germline, CDR1 is SGHTA, CDR2 FQGTGA. CDR3 size: 13 residues. The CDR3 region is CASSLSASSEQYF. CDR3 DNA: TGTGCCAGCAGCTTAAGCGCTAGTTCCGAGCAGTACTTC.

This clonotype came up a few times. The gene calls are TRBV7-8 and TRBJ2-1; the match to TRBD1 covers 8 bases. V gave up 1 base and J gave up 8 bases; unmatched junction bases: 7. The CDR3 consists of 15 residues. Germline lookup yields CDR1 SGHVS and CDR2 FQNEAQ. CDR3 coding DNA: TGTGCCAGCAGCTTAGGGGCAGGGGGCTCCTATGAGCAGTTCTTC. It specifies CASSLGAGGSYEQFF.

The chain has TRBV5-6 and TRBJ2-5; D remains ambiguous. The J call is in doubt because the DNA end fits TRBJ2-1 better. Germline V gene data show CDR1 as SGHDT and CDR2 as YYEEEE. CDR3 length: 11 amino acids. CDR3 region: CASSLAREQFF. For the CDR3, the DNA is TGTGCCAGCAGCTTGGCCCGTGAGCAGTTCTTC.

The V gene is TRBV10-2, the J gene TRBJ2-5; D is ambiguous. The J call may be faulty, since TRBJ2-7 better matches the DNA end. Germline assignment: CDR1 WSHSY and CDR2 SAAADI. CDR3 length: 12 amino acids. CDR3 residues: CASNSGPYEQYF. The CDR3 DNA is TGCGCCAGCAACTCTGGGCCCTACGAGCAGTACTTC.

The chain joins TRBV10-3 to TRBJ2-3, with D uncertain. Germline V gene data show CDR1 as ENHRY and CDR2 as SYGVKD. The CDR3 totals 15 residues. Trimming cost V 2 bases and J 0 bases, with 9 bases left between them. The CDR3 DNA follows: TGTGCCATCAGTGAGACTGGACGGAGCACAGATACGCAGTATTTT. It codes for CAISETGRSTDTQYF.

As concerns this clonotype: This CDR3 is missing its conserved last phenylalanine or tryptophan, likely due to a read error. No DNA is shown, since the ends of the CDR3 on it are uncertain; the CDR3 is the one TCRdb lists. The V and J genes are TRBV6-2 or TRBV6-3 and TRBJ2-1; the DNA was not compared with TRBD1, the D call given in the table. Germline values: CDR1 MNHEY, CDR2 SVGEGT. The CDR3 is 15 amino acids long, termini counted. CDR3 protein: CASSATGSGEQYFGN.

The chain couples TRBV12-3 or TRBV12-4 to TRBJ1-1; D is uncertain. Trimming took 6 bases from V and 5 from J, leaving 19 bases between them. This CDR3 has 15 residues. CDR3 region: CASRPYAGGGTEAFF. The CDR3 nucleotides are TGTGCCAGCAGACCCTACGCAGGTGGTGGTACTGAAGCTTTCTTT.

V and J are TRBV7-2 and TRBJ2-3; D call uncertain. The J call may be in error: the DNA end matches TRBJ2-5 better. Germline CDR1 reads SGHTA; CDR2 reads FQGNSA. There are 15 residues in the CDR3. This CDR3 is CASSFGPSQQETQYF. In DNA, the CDR3 is TGTGCCAGCAGCTTCGGACCCTCCCAGCAAGAGACCCAGTACTTC.

This clonotype was counted ten times or more. The chain combines TRBV5-1 with TRBJ2-1; weak D call: TRBD2 (6 bases). The CDR3 contains 14 residues. Germline loops: CDR1 SGHRS, CDR2 YFSETQ. V lost 0 bases and J 6 bases, leaving 10 bases between the germline ends. CDR3 sequence (DNA): TGCGCCAGCAGCTTGGCTCTGGAGGGCAATGAGCAGTTCTTC. Translated, it gives CASSLALEGNEQFF. Together with reference TRBV5-1 and TRBJ2-1, the CDR3 gives the full variable domain: KAGVTQTPRYLIKTRGQQVTLSCSPISGHRSVSWYQQTPGQGLQFLFEYFSETQRNKGNFPGRFSGRQFSNSRSEMNVSTLELGDSALYLCASSLALEGNEQFFGPGTRLTVL.

In DNA form, the CDR3 reads TGTGCCAGCAGTTTTCGTGGGCAGGGATGGGGGAATGAGCAGTTCTTC. As protein: CASSFRGQGWGNEQFF. The chain links TRBV12-3 or TRBV12-4 to TRBJ2-1; D could derive from TRBD1 or TRBD2 (5 bases each). CDR3 size: 16 residues. Trimming took 3 bases from V and 7 from J, leaving 19 bases between them.

The chain employs TRBV19 and TRBJ2-5, with 7 bases identical to TRBD2. Per the germline V gene, CDR1 is LNHDA and CDR2 is SQIVND (reference sequence). After removal of 5 bases from V and 5 bases from J, the junction contained 8 bases not matched to a gene. The CDR3 runs to 14 residues. In nucleotides, the CDR3 is TGTGCCAGTAGTGGGAGACTAGCAGGCGAGACCCAGTACTTC. It yields the protein CASSGRLAGETQYF.